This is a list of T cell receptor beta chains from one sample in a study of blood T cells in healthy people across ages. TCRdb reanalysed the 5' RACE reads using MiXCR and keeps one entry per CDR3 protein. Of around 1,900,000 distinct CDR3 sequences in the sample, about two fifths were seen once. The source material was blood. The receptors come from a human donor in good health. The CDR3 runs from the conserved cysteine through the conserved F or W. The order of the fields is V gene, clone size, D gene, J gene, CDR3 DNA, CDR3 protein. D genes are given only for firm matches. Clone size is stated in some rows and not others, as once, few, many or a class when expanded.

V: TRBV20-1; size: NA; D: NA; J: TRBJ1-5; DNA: TGCAGTGCTAGCGTTTCTGGGGGCCCTGATCAGCCCCAGCATTTT; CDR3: CSASVSGGPDQPQHF
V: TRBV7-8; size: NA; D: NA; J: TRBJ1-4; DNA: TGTGCCAGCAGCTCCTCAGGGGCGATTAATGAAAAACTGTTTTTT; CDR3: CASSSSGAINEKLFF
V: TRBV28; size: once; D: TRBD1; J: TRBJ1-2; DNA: TGTGCCAGCACCCAGATTATCCAGGGGGCGAAGGGCTACACCTTC; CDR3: CASTQIIQGAKGYTF
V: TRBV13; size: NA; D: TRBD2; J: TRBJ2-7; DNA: TGTGCCAGCAGCCTAGGACTAGCGTCCCCCTACGAGCAGTACTTC; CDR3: CASSLGLASPYEQYF
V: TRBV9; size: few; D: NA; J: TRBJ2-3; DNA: TGTGCCAGCAGCGTCATTGGCCGAGGGGCGAGCACAGATACGCAGTATTTT; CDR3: CASSVIGRGASTDTQYF
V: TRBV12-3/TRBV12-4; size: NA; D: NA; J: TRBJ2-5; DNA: TGTGCCAGCACCCCAAGCGTACAAGAGACCCAGTACTTC; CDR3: CASTPSVQETQYF
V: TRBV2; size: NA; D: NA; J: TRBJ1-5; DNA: TGTGCCAGCACCCCAGGGGTTAGCAATCAGCCCCAGCATTTT; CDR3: CASTPGVSNQPQHF
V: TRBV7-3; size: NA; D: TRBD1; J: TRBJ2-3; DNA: TGTGCCAGCAGCTTAACGCGGGCAGGGGGCAAAGATACGCAGTATTTT; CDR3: CASSLTRAGGKDTQYF
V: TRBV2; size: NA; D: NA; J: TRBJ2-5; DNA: TGTGCCAGCGGGGGGGCCAGTGGAGAGACCCAGTACTTC; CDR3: CASGGASGETQYF
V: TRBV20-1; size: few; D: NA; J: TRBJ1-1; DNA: TGCAGTGCTAGAGATAGTGTCCTCGGGGTCACTGAAGCTTTCTTT; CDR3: CSARDSVLGVTEAFF